This record covers a single T cell receptor beta chain. What it binds is not known. This sample stems from a study of siplizumab effects on memory and regulatory T cells. The CDR3 is 14 residues long. The V gene lost 0 bases and the J gene lost 4 bases, with 8 bases spanning the gap. CDR1 SGHRS and CDR2 YFSETQ come from the germline V gene. TCR templates, around 9.3 x 10^4 per sample, were assayed. Profiling relied on immunoSEQ multiplex PCR, and the TCRdb table lists in-frame clones only, not all of them. The data show 100,000 or so clones, about 90% seen once. Study-level findings and limits: Where siplizumab was present, mappable alloreactive CD4+ clones averaged about 67% Treg-derived, compared with 25% to 30% in controls. Naive T cells looked more diverse than memory cells and looked like major alloresponse contributors.

The rearrangement joins TRBV5-1 to TRBJ2-1; D is ambiguous. This sequence originates from a human donor in good health. The sample was CD4+ T cells sorted from blood. The chain's CDR3 is CASSLGVRYNEQFF. The CDR3 DNA is TGCGCCAGCAGCTTGGGGGTTCGATACAATGAGCAGTTCTTC.